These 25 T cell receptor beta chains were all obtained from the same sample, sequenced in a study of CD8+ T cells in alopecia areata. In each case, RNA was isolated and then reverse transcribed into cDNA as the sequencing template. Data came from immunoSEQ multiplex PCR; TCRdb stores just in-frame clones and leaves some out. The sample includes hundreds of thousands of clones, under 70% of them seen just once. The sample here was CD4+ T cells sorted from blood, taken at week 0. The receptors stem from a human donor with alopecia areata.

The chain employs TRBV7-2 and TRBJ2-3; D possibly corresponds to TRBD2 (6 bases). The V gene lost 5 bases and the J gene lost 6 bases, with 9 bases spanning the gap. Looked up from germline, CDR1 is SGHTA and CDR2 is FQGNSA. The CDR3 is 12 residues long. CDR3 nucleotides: TGTGCCAGCAGCGATCGGGGGGATACGCAGTATTTT. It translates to CASSDRGDTQYF.

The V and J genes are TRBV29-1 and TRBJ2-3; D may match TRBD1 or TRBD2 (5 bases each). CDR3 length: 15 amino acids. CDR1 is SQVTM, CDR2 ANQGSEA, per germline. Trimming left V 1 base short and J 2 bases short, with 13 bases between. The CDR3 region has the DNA TGCAGCGTTGAAGGGTCTCAGGGAGTCACAGATACGCAGTATTTT. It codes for CSVEGSQGVTDTQYF.

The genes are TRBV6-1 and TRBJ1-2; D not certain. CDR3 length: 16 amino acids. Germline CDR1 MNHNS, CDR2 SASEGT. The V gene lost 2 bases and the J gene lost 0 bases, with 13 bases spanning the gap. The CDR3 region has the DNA TGTGCCAGCAGTGAACGGGCAGGAAGGTCTAACTATGGCTACACCTTC. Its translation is CASSERAGRSNYGYTF.

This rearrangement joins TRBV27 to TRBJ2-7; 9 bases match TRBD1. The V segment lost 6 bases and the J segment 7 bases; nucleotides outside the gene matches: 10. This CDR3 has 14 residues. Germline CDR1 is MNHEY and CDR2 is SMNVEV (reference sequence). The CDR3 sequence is CASRRTGASREQYF. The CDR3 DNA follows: TGTGCCAGCAGGAGGACAGGGGCGTCGAGGGAGCAGTACTTC.

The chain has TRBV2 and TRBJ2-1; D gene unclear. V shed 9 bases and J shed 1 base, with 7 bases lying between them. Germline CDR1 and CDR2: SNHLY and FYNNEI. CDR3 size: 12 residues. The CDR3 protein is CASRMSYNEQFF. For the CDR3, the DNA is TGTGCCAGTCGTATGTCCTACAATGAGCAGTTCTTC.

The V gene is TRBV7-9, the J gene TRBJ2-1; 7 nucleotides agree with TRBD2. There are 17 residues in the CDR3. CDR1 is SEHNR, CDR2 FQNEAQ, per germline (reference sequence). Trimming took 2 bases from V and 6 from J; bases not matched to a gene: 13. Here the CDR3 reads CASSLLAGVWLTNEQFF. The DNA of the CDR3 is TGTGCCAGCAGCTTATTGGCGGGGGTTTGGCTGACCAATGAGCAGTTCTTC.

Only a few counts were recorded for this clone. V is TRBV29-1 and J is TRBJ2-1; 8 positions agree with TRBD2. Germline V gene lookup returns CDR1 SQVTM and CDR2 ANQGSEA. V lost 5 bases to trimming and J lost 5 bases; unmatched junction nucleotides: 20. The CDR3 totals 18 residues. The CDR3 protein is CSVTRRLAPSASHNEQFF. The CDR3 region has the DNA TGCAGCGTTACGCGACGACTAGCGCCAAGCGCCTCACACAATGAGCAGTTCTTC.

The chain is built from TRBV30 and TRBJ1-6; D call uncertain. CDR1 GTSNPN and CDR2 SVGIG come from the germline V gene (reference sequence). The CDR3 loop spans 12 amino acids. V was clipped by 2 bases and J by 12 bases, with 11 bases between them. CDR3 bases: TGTGCCTGGAGTCTGGCAGACCGACCCCTCCACTTT. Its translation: CAWSLADRPLHF.

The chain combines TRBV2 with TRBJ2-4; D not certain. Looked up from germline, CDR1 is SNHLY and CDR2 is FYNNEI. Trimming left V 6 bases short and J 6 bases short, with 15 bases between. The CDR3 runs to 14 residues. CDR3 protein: CASRFNLGLNIQYF. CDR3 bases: TGTGCCAGCAGGTTTAATCTTGGATTAAACATTCAGTACTTC.

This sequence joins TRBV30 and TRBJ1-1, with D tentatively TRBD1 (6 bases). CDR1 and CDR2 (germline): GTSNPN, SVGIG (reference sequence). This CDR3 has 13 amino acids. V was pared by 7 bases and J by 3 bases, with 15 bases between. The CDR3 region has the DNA TGTGCCTCCCGCCGAGGGGGGCACACTGAAGCTTTCTTT. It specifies CASRRGGHTEAFF.

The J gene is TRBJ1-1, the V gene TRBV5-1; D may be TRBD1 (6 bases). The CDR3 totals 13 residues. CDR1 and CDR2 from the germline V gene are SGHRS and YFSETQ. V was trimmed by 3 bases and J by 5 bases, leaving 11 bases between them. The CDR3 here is CASSYRESTEAFF. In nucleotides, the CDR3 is TGCGCCAGCAGCTACAGGGAATCGACTGAAGCTTTCTTT.

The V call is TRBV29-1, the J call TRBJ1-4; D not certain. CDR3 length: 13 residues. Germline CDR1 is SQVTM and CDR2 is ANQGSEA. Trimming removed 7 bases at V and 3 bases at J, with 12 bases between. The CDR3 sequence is CSGGSFANEKLFF. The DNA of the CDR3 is TGCAGCGGTGGGTCTTTTGCTAATGAAAAACTGTTTTTT.

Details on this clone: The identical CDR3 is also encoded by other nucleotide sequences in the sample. CDR3 loop: CSVGDGELFF. Written as DNA, the CDR3 is TGCAGCGTTGGTGACGGGGAGCTGTTTTTT. The chain uses TRBV29-1 and TRBJ2-2; the D is unclear. The V end lost 4 bases, the J end lost 7 bases, and 4 bases lay between the germline ends. The germline V gene has CDR1 SQVTM and CDR2 ANQGSEA. The CDR3 extends over 10 amino acids.

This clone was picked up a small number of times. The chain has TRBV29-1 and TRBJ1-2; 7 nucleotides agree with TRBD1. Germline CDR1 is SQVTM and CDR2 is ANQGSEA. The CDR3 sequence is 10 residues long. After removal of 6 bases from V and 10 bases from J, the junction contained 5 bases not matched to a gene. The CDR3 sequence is CSVATGTYTF. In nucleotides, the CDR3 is TGCAGCGTCGCGACAGGGACCTACACCTTC.

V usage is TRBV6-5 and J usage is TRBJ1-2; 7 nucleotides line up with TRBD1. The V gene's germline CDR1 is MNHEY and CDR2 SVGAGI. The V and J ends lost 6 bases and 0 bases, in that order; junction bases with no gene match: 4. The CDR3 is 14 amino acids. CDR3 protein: CASRRDSPNYGYTF. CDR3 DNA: TGTGCCAGCAGACGGGACAGCCCTAACTATGGCTACACCTTC.

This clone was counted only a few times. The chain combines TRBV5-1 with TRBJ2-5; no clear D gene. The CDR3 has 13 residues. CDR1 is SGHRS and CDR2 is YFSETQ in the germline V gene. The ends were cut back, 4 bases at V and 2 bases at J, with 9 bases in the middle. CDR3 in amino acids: CASSATSQETQYF. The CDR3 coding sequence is TGCGCCAGCAGCGCGACTTCTCAAGAGACCCAGTACTTC.

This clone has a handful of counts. CDR3 DNA sequence: TGTGCCAGCAGCGTAGTGGCAGACACCGGGGAGCTGTTTTTT. This gives the protein CASSVVADTGELFF. This chain links TRBV9 with TRBJ2-2, with unresolved D. Between the trimmed V and J ends, which lost 0 bases and 3 bases, there was a span of 6 bases. Germline V gives CDR1 SGDLS, CDR2 YYNGEE. CDR3 length: 14 amino acids.

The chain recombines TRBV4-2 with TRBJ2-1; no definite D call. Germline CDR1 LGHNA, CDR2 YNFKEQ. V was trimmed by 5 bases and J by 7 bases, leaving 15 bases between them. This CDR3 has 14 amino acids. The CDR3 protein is CASSYLHDKNEQFF. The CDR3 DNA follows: TGTGCCAGCAGCTATCTACACGATAAGAATGAGCAGTTCTTC.

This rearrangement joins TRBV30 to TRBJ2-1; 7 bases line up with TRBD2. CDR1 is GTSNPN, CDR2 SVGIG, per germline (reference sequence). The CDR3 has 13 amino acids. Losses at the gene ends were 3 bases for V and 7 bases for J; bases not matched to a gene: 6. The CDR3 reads CAWRGPGRNEQFF. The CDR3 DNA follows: TGTGCCTGGAGGGGGCCCGGGAGGAATGAGCAGTTCTTC.

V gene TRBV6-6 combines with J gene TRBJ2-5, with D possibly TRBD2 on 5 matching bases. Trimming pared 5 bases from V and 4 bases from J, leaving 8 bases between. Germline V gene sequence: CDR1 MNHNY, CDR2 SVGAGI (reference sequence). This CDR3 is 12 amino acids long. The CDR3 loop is CASSQGGETQYF. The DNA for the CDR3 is TGTGCCAGCAGTCAAGGAGGAGAGACCCAGTACTTC.

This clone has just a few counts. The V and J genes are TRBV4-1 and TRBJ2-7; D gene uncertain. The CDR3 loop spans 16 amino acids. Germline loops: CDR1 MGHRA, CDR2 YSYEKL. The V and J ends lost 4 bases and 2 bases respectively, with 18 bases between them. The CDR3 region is CASSPLLGRTTYEQYF. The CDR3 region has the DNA TGCGCCAGCAGCCCCCTGCTCGGTAGAACCACCTACGAGCAGTACTTC.

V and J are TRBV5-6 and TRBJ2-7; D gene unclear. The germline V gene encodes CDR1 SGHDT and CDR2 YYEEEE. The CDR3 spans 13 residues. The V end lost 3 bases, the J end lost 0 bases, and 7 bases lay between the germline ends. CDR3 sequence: CASSYEISYEQYF. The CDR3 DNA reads TGTGCCAGCAGCTACGAGATCTCCTACGAGCAGTACTTC.

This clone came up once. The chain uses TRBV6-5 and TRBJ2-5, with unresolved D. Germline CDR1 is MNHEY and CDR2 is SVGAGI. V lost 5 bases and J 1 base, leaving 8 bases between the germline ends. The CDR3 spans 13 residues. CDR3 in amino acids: CASSVHRQETQYF. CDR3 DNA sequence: TGTGCCAGCAGTGTACACCGCCAAGAGACCCAGTACTTC.

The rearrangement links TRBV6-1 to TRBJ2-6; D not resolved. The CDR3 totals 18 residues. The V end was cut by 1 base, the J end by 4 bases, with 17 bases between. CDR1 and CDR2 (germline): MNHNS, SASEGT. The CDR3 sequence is CASSEGMAKADGANVLTF. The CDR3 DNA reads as TGTGCCAGCAGTGAAGGGATGGCGAAGGCAGACGGGGCCAACGTCCTGACTTTC.

The CDR3 sequence: CASSLRSQGRYGYTF. As DNA, the CDR3 is TGCGCCAGCAGTCTACGATCACAGGGGCGCTATGGCTACACCTTC. The J gene is TRBJ1-2, the V gene TRBV5-1; 7 bases line up with TRBD1. This CDR3 comprises 15 residues. CDR1 is SGHRS and CDR2 is YFSETQ in the germline V gene. The V segment lost 5 bases and the J segment 4 bases; nucleotides outside the gene matches: 11. Using reference TRBV5-1 and TRBJ1-2 for the parts outside the CDR3, the full variable domain is KAGVTQTPRYLIKTRGQQVTLSCSPISGHRSVSWYQQTPGQGLQFLFEYFSETQRNKGNFPGRFSGRQFSNSRSEMNVSTLELGDSALYLCASSLRSQGRYGYTFGSGTRLTVV.